This T cell receptor (beta chain) was sequenced for a study of T-cell memory formation after mild COVID-19. Study-level points and caveats: Contracting CD8+ clones were enriched in EMRA, CD4+ mainly in CM and EM.

This clonotype has only a few counts. Its antigen is currently unknown. A single record per CDR3 protein comes from TCRdb applying MiXCR to the 5' RACE reads. This sample has around 200,000 distinct CDR3 sequences, with under 20% found just once. The CDR3 covers 17 residues. Germline loops: CDR1 SGHRS, CDR2 YFSETQ. V was shortened by 3 bases and J by 2 bases, with 21 bases between the two germline ends. The receptor's source is a man aged 18 to 30 who had mild COVID-19 (a few samples of this study predate the infection). Cell type and time point are not known. The sequencing input was PBMCs or a T cell subset sorted from them (not recorded which). The chain joins TRBV5-1 to TRBJ2-7, with D perhaps TRBD2 (6 bases). CDR3 DNA sequence: TGCGCCAGCAGCTGGGCGATTTCGGAGGGATACACCTACGAGCAGTACTTC. Translating gives CASSWAISEGYTYEQYF.